The 31 T cell receptor beta chains below come from one sample, sequenced in a study of blood T cell repertoires in COVID-19. This table comes from immunoSEQ multiplex PCR, and its TCRdb copy is limited to in-frame clones, with some not included. The profile covers 250,000 to 350,000 clones, with around 90% appearing a single time and approximately 2% taken by the ten largest. Sequences were obtained from PBMCs or T cells enriched from blood (not recorded which). The receptors were gathered from a woman in her sixties in a cohort exposed to, infected with or recovered from COVID-19 (not recorded which).

The chain couples TRBV5-1 to TRBJ2-2, with a weak D call TRBD2 (5 bases). This CDR3 is built from 15 residues. The germline gives CDR1 SGHRS, CDR2 YFSETQ. V shed 2 bases and J shed 1 base, with 9 bases lying between them. The CDR3 region has the DNA TGCGCCAGCAGCTTTTACCGGGGGAACACCGGGGAGCTGTTTTTT. Amino acids: CASSFYRGNTGELFF.

This chain joins TRBV3-1 (or the pseudogene TRBV3-2) and TRBJ2-3; TRBD2 aligns across 10 bases. V shed 2 bases, J shed 0 bases, and the junction held 8 bases outside the gene matches. The germline V gene has CDR1 LGHDT and CDR2 YNNKEL (reference sequence). The CDR3 is made up of 18 amino acids. The CDR3 reads CASSQRGTSGTSTDTQYF. The DNA for the CDR3 is TGTGCCAGCAGCCAACGGGGAACTAGCGGGACTAGCACAGATACGCAGTATTTT.

The DNA for the CDR3 is TGTGCCAGCAGTGAAAGGCGGTCCTACAATGAGCAGTTCTTC. Translated: CASSERRSYNEQFF. J is TRBJ2-1 and V is TRBV6-1; D ambiguous. Trimming pared 2 bases from V and 1 base from J, leaving 6 bases between. This CDR3 contains 14 residues. CDR1 MNHNS and CDR2 SASEGT come from the germline V gene.

The chain combines TRBV18 with TRBJ2-3; D ambiguous. Germline assignment: CDR1 KGHSH and CDR2 LQKENI. This CDR3 region has 16 residues. Between the trimmed V and J ends, which lost 2 bases and 1 base, there was a span of 13 bases. This CDR3 is CASSPSSRGGTDTQYF. The CDR3 region has the DNA TGTGCCAGCTCACCATCGTCCAGAGGCGGCACAGATACGCAGTATTTT.

This chain links TRBV27 with TRBJ2-3; 13 nucleotides line up with TRBD2. The CDR3 has 19 amino acids. V gave up 2 bases and J gave up 0 bases; unmatched junction bases: 8. Germline CDR1 MNHEY, CDR2 SMNVEV (reference sequence). The CDR3 is CASSLRGLAGQTSTDTQYF. CDR3 bases: TGTGCCAGCAGTTTACGGGGACTAGCGGGGCAAACTAGCACAGATACGCAGTATTTT.

V and J are TRBV2 and TRBJ2-3; TRBD1 matches at 7 bases. This CDR3 spans 16 amino acids. From germline, CDR1 is SNHLY and CDR2 FYNNEI. V was pared by 2 bases and J by 6 bases, with 11 bases of the junction left unmatched. The CDR3 loop is CASSEFGQGVMDTQYF. The CDR3 DNA reads TGTGCCAGCAGTGAATTTGGGCAGGGGGTGATGGATACGCAGTATTTT.

The chain is built from TRBV19 and TRBJ1-1, with D possibly being TRBD1 (6 bases). Germline-derived CDR1 and CDR2 are LNHDA and SQIVND (reference sequence). The germline V and J ends were trimmed by 1 base and 5 bases, with 14 bases remaining between them. The CDR3 contains 15 residues. Here the CDR3 reads CASSIVGAERTEAFF. The CDR3 DNA reads TGTGCCAGTAGTATAGTGGGGGCAGAGAGGACTGAAGCTTTCTTT.

V is TRBV7-8 and J is TRBJ2-6; no firm D call. Trimming cost V 1 base and J 7 bases, with 11 bases left between them. Germline values: CDR1 SGHVS, CDR2 FQNEAQ. The CDR3 length is 15 residues. CDR3 in DNA: TGTGCCAGCAGCTTAGGGCCCGATAAAGCCAACGTCCTGACTTTC. Its protein product is CASSLGPDKANVLTF.

The CDR3 nucleotides are TGTGCCAGCAGCTACGACGGGACAAGGACCACTGAAGCTTTCTTT. Its protein is CASSYDGTRTTEAFF. The V gene is TRBV7-3, the J gene TRBJ1-1; possible D gene TRBD1, 6 bases. The germline V gene has CDR1 SGHTA and CDR2 FQGTGA. The CDR3 spans 15 residues. The V end lost 4 bases, the J end lost 4 bases, and 16 bases lay between the germline ends.

This chain links TRBV15 with TRBJ2-3, with TRBD2 as a possible D gene (5 bases). The CDR3 spans 13 residues. CDR1 and CDR2 (germline): LNHNV, YYDKDF (reference sequence). The germline V and J ends were trimmed by 0 bases and 6 bases, with 7 bases remaining between them. The CDR3 here is CATSRDRRDTQYF. Written as DNA, the CDR3 is TGTGCCACCAGCAGAGACCGGAGGGATACGCAGTATTTT.

V gene TRBV20-1 combines with J gene TRBJ2-5; 7 nucleotides align to TRBD1. With 3 bases clipped from V and 1 base from J, the junction kept 2 bases outside the gene matches. The CDR3 runs to 13 residues. Germline V gives CDR1 DFQATT, CDR2 SNEGSKA (reference sequence). Written as DNA, the CDR3 is TGCAGTGCTAGTCGGACAGGCCAAGAGACCCAGTACTTC. Protein sequence: CSASRTGQETQYF.

The chain employs TRBV7-9 and TRBJ2-7; the D is unclear. The CDR3 is 11 residues long. The germline V gene has CDR1 SEHNR and CDR2 FQNEAQ (reference sequence). Between the trimmed V and J ends, which lost 2 bases and 6 bases, there was a span of 5 bases. Here the CDR3 DNA reads TGTGCCAGCAGCTTACTAGTCGAGCAGTACTTC. Residues: CASSLLVEQYF.

This sequence joins TRBV6-2 or TRBV6-3 and TRBJ1-1; TRBD1 matches 8 bases. CDR3 size: 14 residues. In germline, CDR1 is MNHEY, CDR2 SVGEGT. Trimming at V came to 2 bases and at J to 4 bases, leaving 3 bases not matched to a gene. DNA of the CDR3: TGTGCCAGCAGTTACAAAGGACAGGGCACTGAAGCTTTCTTT. Protein product: CASSYKGQGTEAFF.

This clone appeared a single time. This chain links TRBV19 with TRBJ2-3; 8 bases are a match to TRBD2. Germline CDR1 is LNHDA and CDR2 is SQIVND (reference sequence). V trimming: 5 bases; J trimming: 1 base; junction bases outside the gene matches: 11. CDR3 length equals 17 residues. The CDR3, as DNA: TGTGCCAGTAGTCCGTCCGGGGGGGCCCCGCGCACAGATACGCAGTATTTT. This gives the protein CASSPSGGAPRTDTQYF.

This sequence joins TRBV25-1 and TRBJ1-5; 9 bases align to TRBD1. The CDR3 is 16 amino acids. From germline, CDR1 is MGHDK and CDR2 SYGVNS. With 0 bases clipped from V and 6 bases from J, the junction kept 6 bases outside the gene matches. CDR3 DNA: TGTGCCAGCAGTGAATATTTGTGGACAGGGGTTCAGCCCCAGCATTTT. This codes for CASSEYLWTGVQPQHF.

V is TRBV7-9 and J is TRBJ2-7; weak D call: TRBD1 (5 bases). This CDR3 is built from 14 residues. Germline CDR1 and CDR2: SEHNR and FQNEAQ (reference sequence). Trimming took 1 base from V and 8 from J, leaving 15 bases between them. This chain's CDR3 is CASSLGQGVGKQYF. CDR3 in DNA: TGTGCCAGCAGCTTAGGGCAGGGTGTAGGGAAGCAGTACTTC. The entire variable domain, with the rest obtained from reference TRBV7-9 and TRBJ2-7, is as follows: DTGVSQNPRHKITKRGQNVTFRCDPISEHNRLYWYRQTLGQGPEFLTYFQNEAQLEKSRLLSDRFSAERPKGSFSTLEIQRTEQGDSAMYLCASSLGQGVGKQYFGPGTRLTVT.

This chain connects TRBV18 to TRBJ2-1; TRBD2 aligns across 14 bases. The CDR3 has 19 amino acids. The V gene end was trimmed by 3 bases and the J gene end by 0 bases; junction bases not matched to a gene: 7. Germline V gives CDR1 KGHSH, CDR2 LQKENI. In nucleotides, the CDR3 is TGTGCCAGCTCACCTGGACTAGCGGGAGGTCCGAGCTCCTACAATGAGCAGTTCTTC. It is translated as CASSPGLAGGPSSYNEQFF.

The gene calls are TRBV2 and TRBJ2-3, with 13 nucleotides matching TRBD2. J gave up 4 bases and V 9 bases, and 4 bases lay outside the gene matches. The CDR3 has 14 amino acids. Germline values: CDR1 SNHLY, CDR2 FYNNEI. The DNA of the CDR3 is TGTGCCAGTGGACTAGCGGGAGTATCAGATACGCAGTATTTT. Translated: CASGLAGVSDTQYF.

The chain employs TRBV6-6 and TRBJ1-1; the D is unclear. The CDR3 has 14 residues. Germline V gene lookup returns CDR1 MNHNY and CDR2 SVGAGI (reference sequence). Trimming removed 2 bases at V and 1 base at J, with 8 bases between. This CDR3 reads CASSYPEGNTEAFF. CDR3 nucleotide sequence: TGTGCCAGCAGTTACCCGGAGGGGAACACTGAAGCTTTCTTT.

This clone was recorded once. The chain carries TRBV11-2 and TRBJ2-2; a weak D match, TRBD1 (6 bases). Trimming shortened V by 5 bases and J by 6 bases, and 13 bases separated the two germline ends. CDR1 and CDR2 (germline): SGHAT, FQNNGV. This CDR3 is built from 14 residues. The CDR3 region is CASSPRQAAGELFF. CDR3 nucleotides: TGTGCCAGCAGCCCCAGACAGGCTGCCGGGGAGCTGTTTTTT.

In its sample, this clone was seen a few times. V usage is TRBV5-1 and J usage is TRBJ2-3; the D gene is possibly TRBD1 (5 bases). The CDR3 is 15 residues long. Trimming took 4 bases from V and 2 from J, leaving 14 bases between them. Germline V lookup: CDR1 SGHRS, CDR2 YFSETQ. CDR3 region: CASSPGRQNTDTQYF. CDR3 sequence (DNA): TGCGCCAGCAGCCCCGGCCGACAGAACACAGATACGCAGTATTTT.

The genes are TRBV7-9 and TRBJ2-1, with 9 bases fitting TRBD2. The CDR3 runs to 15 residues. Losses at the gene ends were 5 bases for V and 2 bases for J; bases not matched to a gene: 4. Germline CDR1 SEHNR, CDR2 FQNEAQ (reference sequence). The CDR3 bases are TGTGCCAGCAGCCGAACTAGCGGGCCCTACAATGAGCAGTTCTTC. Protein sequence: CASSRTSGPYNEQFF.

CDR3 sequence reads: CASSLRNRGNSPLHF. CDR3 nucleotide sequence: TGTGCCAGCAGTTTAAGGAACAGGGGGAATTCACCCCTCCACTTT. The chain combines TRBV28 with TRBJ1-6; 8 bases are shared with TRBD1. CDR3 length equals 15 residues. The V segment lost 2 bases and the J segment 7 bases; nucleotides outside the gene matches: 4. The germline gives CDR1 MDHEN, CDR2 SYDVKM.

This clone was seen a single time. CDR3 coding DNA: TGCAGCGTTGTCAGGCCAGGGTACAATGAGCAGTTCTTC. Translated, it gives CSVVRPGYNEQFF. This chain links TRBV29-1 with TRBJ2-1, with TRBD1 as a possible D gene (5 bases). V was shortened by 4 bases and J by 4 bases, with 11 bases between the two germline ends. This CDR3 region has 13 residues. Germline V gene lookup returns CDR1 SQVTM and CDR2 ANQGSEA.

This chain connects TRBV27 to TRBJ2-6; 7 nucleotides align to TRBD1. With V trimmed by 3 bases and J by 1 base, 0 bases remained unmatched. This CDR3 is 15 amino acids long. The germline CDR1 and CDR2 sequences are MNHEY and SMNVEV (reference sequence). The CDR3 DNA is TGTGCCAGCAGTTTCAGGGGGTCTGGGGCCAACGTCCTGACTTTC. Its translation: CASSFRGSGANVLTF.

The V call is TRBV27, the J call TRBJ2-2; 8 positions match TRBD1. After removal of 5 bases from V and 7 bases from J, the junction contained 6 bases not matched to a gene. The CDR3 runs to 14 residues. In germline, CDR1 is MNHEY, CDR2 SMNVEV (reference sequence). The CDR3 coding sequence is TGTGCCAGCAGTAGGGACAGGACGGGCGGGGAGCTGTTTTTT. This codes for CASSRDRTGGELFF.

The rearrangement joins TRBV30 to TRBJ1-2; TRBD1 agrees at 9 bases. The CDR3 is 16 residues long. Germline V lookup: CDR1 GTSNPN, CDR2 SVGIG (reference sequence). V shed 3 bases and J 8 bases; nucleotides not matched to a gene: 16. As DNA, the CDR3 is TGTGCCTGGAGCGACCATAACAGGGGGCGCCGCGACGGCTACACCTTC. Translated: CAWSDHNRGRRDGYTF.

The rearrangement uses TRBV7-3 and TRBJ1-1; no clear D. The CDR3 runs to 13 residues. From germline, CDR1 is SGHTA and CDR2 FQGTGA. V dropped 1 base and J dropped 4 bases, with 7 bases sitting between them. As DNA, the CDR3 is TGTGCCAGCAGCTTAAAAAGAGGCACTGAAGCTTTCTTT. It specifies CASSLKRGTEAFF.

The chain recombines TRBV2 with TRBJ2-3; TRBD2 agrees at 8 bases. The germline V gene encodes CDR1 SNHLY and CDR2 FYNNEI. CDR3 length: 15 residues. Germline trimming cut 6 bases from V and 1 base from J; bases unmatched to any gene: 6. The CDR3: CASSGRDFRTDTQYF. The CDR3 nucleotides are TGTGCCAGCAGCGGGAGGGACTTCCGCACAGATACGCAGTATTTT.

DNA of the CDR3: TGTGCCAGCAGTCCTCCTCCACAGGGGCGATGGGGCTACACCTTC. Its protein product is CASSPPPQGRWGYTF. This rearrangement joins TRBV28 to TRBJ1-2; 7 nucleotides align to TRBD1. V gave up 5 bases and J gave up 8 bases; unmatched junction bases: 14. The CDR3 runs 15 residues. CDR1 MDHEN and CDR2 SYDVKM come from the germline V gene.

The CDR3 DNA sequence: TGTGCCAGCAGTCCCTTTGACAATGAGCAGTTCTTC. Its protein is CASSPFDNEQFF. The V call is TRBV6-5, the J call TRBJ2-1; no reliable D call. Germline CDR1 is MNHEY and CDR2 is SVGAGI. The CDR3 sequence is 12 residues long. With 5 bases removed from V and 5 bases from J, the gap between germline ends came to 7 bases.